This T cell receptor (beta chain) was profiled in a study of blood T cell repertoires in COVID-19. Across the study: Both acute and convalescent COVID-19 samples were obtained from the United States, Italy and Spain. From T cells, B-cell-depleted T cells, or PBMCs came the material, which was cDNA or gDNA.

Some clones are missing from TCRdb's copy, which holds only in-frame ones; the method was immunoSEQ multiplex PCR. The sample consists of roughly 180,000 clones, about 84% of them appearing once. With regard to this clone: The junction does not match germline at one end; this may be a read error.

The CDR3 covers 15 residues. Germline CDR1 SSHAT, CDR2 FNYEAQ (reference sequence). This clonotype was obtained from a human donor in a cohort sampled during active COVID-19. Sequenced sample: peripheral blood. The V call is TRBV7-7, the J call TRBJ2-5; a possible D gene is TRBD1 (5 bases). The CDR3 coding sequence is TGTGCTAGCAGCTTAGGAAGCGTCTCAGGGGAGACCCAGTACTTC. This gives the protein CASSLGSVSGETQYF. The variable domain in full, completed from reference TRBV7-7 and TRBJ2-5, reads GAGVSQSPRYKVTKRGQDVTLRCDPISSHATLYWYQQALGQGPEFLTYFNYEAQPDKSGLPSDRFSAERPEGSISTLTIQRTEQRDSAMYRCASSLGSVSGETQYFGPGTRLLVL.